The clone carrying this TCR beta chain was observed a handful of times. The source of the sample is a study of blood T cell repertoires in COVID-19. Study summary: The United States, Italy and Spain supplied acute and convalescent COVID-19 samples. Sources were T cells, B-cell-depleted T cells, or PBMCs; the material itself was cDNA or gDNA.

Per the original data handling: Nucleated cell number was recorded as an estimate derived from reference gene primer amplification. Some clones are missing from TCRdb's copy, which holds only in-frame ones; the method was immunoSEQ multiplex PCR. The D gene and trimming were derived from the DNA, and the V and J assignments and clone size from that table. This table holds roughly 150,000 clones, 84% found once. V lost 6 bases and J 3 bases, leaving 12 bases between the germline ends. Looked up from germline, CDR1 is SNHLY and CDR2 is FYNNEI. This CDR3 is 14 amino acids long. The clonotype was recovered from a human donor in a cohort sampled during active COVID-19. The J gene is TRBJ1-5, the V gene TRBV2; weak D call: TRBD1 (6 bases). The sample was peripheral blood. The CDR3, as DNA: TGTGCCAGCAGCCAGGGGATGGACAATCAGCCCCAGCATTTT. It yields the protein CASSQGMDNQPQHF.